A single sample gave rise to the 3 T cell receptor beta chains below, sequenced in a study of identical twins. MiXCR, run by TCRdb on the 5' RACE reads, gives a single entry per CDR3 protein. The sample records fewer than 350,000 distinct CDR3 sequences, under 9.5% being singletons. Another study also made use of these data, one on yellow fever vaccine responses in identical twins.

Sequencing input: memory (CD45RO+) T cells sorted from blood. All receptors come from a woman aged 18-29 years in good health.

J is TRBJ2-2 and V is TRBV28; D possibly corresponds to TRBD1 (6 bases). CDR3 length: 14 amino acids. Trimming pared 4 bases from V and 9 bases from J, leaving 15 bases between. The germline V gene has CDR1 MDHEN and CDR2 SYDVKM. CDR3 amino acids: CASSYGTGFRELFF. CDR3 DNA: TGTGCCAGCAGTTACGGTACAGGGTTTCGGGAGCTGTTTTTT.

This clonotype was detected many times. The CDR3 is CASRTSGRVETQYF. CDR3 coding DNA: TGTGCCAGCAGGACTAGCGGGAGGGTTGAGACCCAGTACTTC. The chain combines TRBV2 with TRBJ2-5; 14 nucleotides agree with TRBD2. This CDR3 comprises 14 residues. Germline CDR1 SNHLY, CDR2 FYNNEI. V gave up 6 bases and J gave up 5 bases; unmatched junction bases: 2.

This chain connects TRBV6-1 to TRBJ1-6; D gene unclear. Looked up from germline, CDR1 is MNHNS and CDR2 is SASEGT. Trimming removed 2 bases from V and 7 bases from J, with 12 bases in between. The CDR3 sequence is 15 residues long. CDR3 bases: TGTGCCAGCAGTGAAAGTAAGGTCGGGAATTCACCCCTCCACTTT. Amino acids: CASSESKVGNSPLHF.